Presented here are 28 T cell receptor beta chains from one specimen sequenced in a study of cytomegalovirus exposure and HLA in healthy donors. The PCR had 60 Vbeta and 13 Jbeta primers. Generated by immunoSEQ multiplex PCR, the TCRdb table keeps only in-frame clones and is missing some. The sample has some 150,000 clones; roughly 70% are singletons. The sample taken for sequencing was PBMCs. The receptors were sampled from a woman aged 25 to 45 in good health and CMV-seronegative.

The J gene is TRBJ2-3, the V gene TRBV18; 9 bases map to TRBD2. The CDR3 contains 15 residues. Germline trimming cut 3 bases from V and 4 bases from J; bases unmatched to any gene: 5. The germline CDR1 and CDR2 sequences are KGHSH and LQKENI. This chain's CDR3 is CASSPFSGSPDTQYF. CDR3 in DNA: TGTGCCAGCTCACCTTTTAGCGGGAGCCCAGATACGCAGTATTTT.

The V gene is TRBV10-3, the J gene TRBJ2-7; D uncertain. The CDR3 runs 17 residues. The V and J ends lost 0 bases and 3 bases respectively, with 18 bases between them. Germline CDR1 and CDR2: ENHRY and SYGVKD. The DNA for the CDR3 is TGTGCCATCAGTGAGTCGCTACTAAAGAGCCGGAACTACGAGCAGTACTTC. This gives the protein CAISESLLKSRNYEQYF.

CDR3 DNA sequence: TGTGCCAGCAGTTTCTACAGGGGGGTCACCGGGGAGCTGTTTTTT. This sequence encodes CASSFYRGVTGELFF. The chain is built from TRBV27 and TRBJ2-2, with 8 nucleotides matching TRBD1. Germline loops: CDR1 MNHEY, CDR2 SMNVEV (reference sequence). The CDR3 runs to 15 residues. J lost 4 bases, V lost 3 bases, and 4 bases had no gene match.

This clone was counted a few times. The chain employs TRBV7-6 and TRBJ2-5, with D hard to call. Per the germline V gene, CDR1 is SGHVS and CDR2 is FNYEAQ. The CDR3 sequence is 14 residues long. V lost 2 bases, J lost 1 base, and 8 bases lay in between. The CDR3 nucleotides read TGTGCCAGCAGCTTACCAGGCGCCCAAGAGACCCAGTACTTC. It is translated as CASSLPGAQETQYF.

CDR3 in amino acids: CAISESRGLAEAFF. The CDR3 coding sequence is TGTGCCATCAGTGAGTCGAGGGGGCTGGCTGAAGCTTTCTTT. This sequence joins TRBV10-3 and TRBJ1-1; 7 bases fit TRBD1. J gave up 6 bases and V 0 bases, and 4 bases lay outside the gene matches. The length of the CDR3 is 14 residues. Germline loops: CDR1 ENHRY, CDR2 SYGVKD.

On this clone itself: At one end the junction does not follow the germline gene, possibly because of a read error. The genes are TRBV9 and TRBJ1-1; D uncertain. Germline V gene sequence: CDR1 SGDLS, CDR2 YYNGEE. The CDR3 loop spans 13 amino acids. This CDR3 reads CASSKTQMTETFF. Here the CDR3 DNA reads TGTGCCAGCAGCAAGACGCAAATGACTGAAACTTTCTTT.

Note on this clone: Because the CDR3's place on the DNA is in doubt, the DNA is left out and the CDR3 is given as listed by TCRdb. The chain recombines TRBV27 with TRBJ1-1; the DNA was not used to check the table's D call, TRBD1. The CDR3 comprises 16 residues, both ends counted. Germline V gene lookup returns CDR1 MNHEY and CDR2 SMNVEV (reference sequence). CDR3 sequence reads: CASSFLAGPPNTEAFF.

As to this clone: The sample has other DNA sequences that encode this CDR3 too. The V call is TRBV5-4, the J call TRBJ2-7; tentatively, D is TRBD2 (7 bases). The V end lost 0 bases, the J end lost 5 bases, and 9 bases lay between the germline ends. The CDR3 is 13 residues long. From germline, CDR1 is SGHNT and CDR2 YYREEE (reference sequence). Here the CDR3 DNA reads TGTGCCAGCAGCTTGGCGGGGGGCAACGAGCAGTACTTC. As protein: CASSLAGGNEQYF.

V is TRBV2 and J is TRBJ2-7; 8 bases agree with TRBD2. Germline V gene lookup returns CDR1 SNHLY and CDR2 FYNNEI. This CDR3 spans 15 amino acids. J gave up 3 bases and V 4 bases, and 8 bases lay outside the gene matches. In DNA form, the CDR3 reads TGTGCCAGCAGTGGGGGACTAGGCCTCCTCTACGAGCAGTACTTC. Protein product: CASSGGLGLLYEQYF.

This clone was counted a few times. The chain uses TRBV20-1 and TRBJ2-3; D is perhaps TRBD1 (6 bases). With 6 bases removed from V and 5 bases from J, the gap between germline ends came to 9 bases. Germline lookup yields CDR1 DFQATT and CDR2 SNEGSKA (reference sequence). The CDR3 loop spans 11 amino acids. CDR3 in DNA: TGCAGTGCGTACAGGGTAGATACGCAGTATTTT. Protein sequence: CSAYRVDTQYF.

The chain joins TRBV5-4 to TRBJ1-6; TRBD1 matches at 8 bases. Germline CDR1 and CDR2: SGHNT and YYREEE (reference sequence). The CDR3 contains 15 residues. V was pared by 3 bases and J by 10 bases, with 9 bases of the junction left unmatched. CDR3 DNA sequence: TGTGCCAGCAGCTACGAAGGACAGGGAGGATCACCCCTCCACTTT. Its protein product is CASSYEGQGGSPLHF.

This clone was seen only a few times. This chain links TRBV29-1 with TRBJ1-2; D is possibly TRBD1 (5 bases). The germline gives CDR1 SQVTM, CDR2 ANQGSEA. Deletions cut 6 bases from V and 4 bases from J, with 18 bases between. The CDR3 loop spans 14 amino acids. CDR3 DNA: TGCAGCGTCCCAGGGACGGGAGTATTCTATGGCTACACCTTC. Translation: CSVPGTGVFYGYTF.

This clone was seen a single time. The rearrangement uses TRBV9 and TRBJ1-1; 10 nucleotides match TRBD1. Germline CDR1 SGDLS, CDR2 YYNGEE. There are 15 residues in the CDR3. V lost 0 bases to trimming and J lost 6 bases; unmatched junction nucleotides: 5. The CDR3 is CASSVVGTGDAEAFF. CDR3 nucleotide sequence: TGTGCCAGCAGCGTAGTTGGGACAGGGGACGCTGAAGCTTTCTTT.

The chain links TRBV5-1 to TRBJ2-5; 7 positions match TRBD1. CDR1 and CDR2 (germline): SGHRS, YFSETQ. CDR3 length: 14 residues. The trim removed 3 bases at V and 5 bases at J, leaving 7 bases unmatched. In DNA, the CDR3 is TGCGCCAGCAGCTCGGCAGGGGGTAGGGAGACCCAGTACTTC. It codes for CASSSAGGRETQYF.

This clone was counted once. V is TRBV7-3 and J is TRBJ2-3, with D maybe TRBD2 (6 bases). The germline V gene encodes CDR1 SGHTA and CDR2 FQGTGA. This CDR3 has 15 amino acids. Trimming removed 5 bases from V and 0 bases from J, with 12 bases in between. The DNA of the CDR3 is TGTGCCAGCAGCGGGACGGGGGACAGCACAGATACGCAGTATTTT. Translated: CASSGTGDSTDTQYF.

The CDR3 nucleotides read TGTGCCAGCAGCTTAGGAGGGACAGCATTTGGGGCCAACGTCCTGACTTTC. Translated, it gives CASSLGGTAFGANVLTF. The chain employs TRBV7-3 and TRBJ2-6; D is perhaps TRBD1 (7 bases). This CDR3 region has 17 residues. Germline V gives CDR1 SGHTA, CDR2 FQGTGA. With 2 bases removed from V and 3 bases from J, the gap between germline ends came to 14 bases.

The chain uses TRBV4-2 and TRBJ2-5; 7 nucleotides agree with TRBD2. With 2 bases clipped from V and 2 bases from J, the junction kept 2 bases outside the gene matches. The length of the CDR3 is 14 residues. Germline loops: CDR1 LGHNA, CDR2 YNFKEQ. The CDR3 bases are TGTGCCAGCAGCCAATTACTAGCGCAAGAGACCCAGTACTTC. Protein: CASSQLLAQETQYF.

V gene TRBV6-6 combines with J gene TRBJ2-1; 10 bases are a match to TRBD2. V shed 6 bases and J 8 bases; nucleotides not matched to a gene: 10. Germline CDR1 and CDR2: MNHNY and SVGAGI (reference sequence). The CDR3 runs 15 residues. The CDR3 sequence is CASSPAGGPSHEQFF. CDR3 coding DNA: TGTGCCAGCAGCCCAGCGGGAGGGCCTAGCCATGAGCAGTTCTTC.

The rearrangement links TRBV19 to TRBJ2-7; D is uncertain. Trimming shortened V by 3 bases and J by 2 bases, and 8 bases separated the two germline ends. In germline, CDR1 is LNHDA, CDR2 SQIVND (reference sequence). The CDR3 is made up of 13 amino acids. The CDR3 DNA is TGTGCCAGTAGTATGAGGAACCCCTACGAGCAGTACTTC. This codes for CASSMRNPYEQYF.

The rearrangement links TRBV28 to TRBJ1-1; D not resolved. V lost 7 bases to trimming and J lost 3 bases, with 6 bases between them. The germline CDR1 and CDR2 sequences are MDHEN and SYDVKM. CDR3 size: 11 residues. The CDR3 sequence: CASTIHTEAFF. CDR3 DNA: TGTGCCAGCACCATCCACACTGAAGCTTTCTTT.

The V and J genes are TRBV28 and TRBJ2-5; TRBD1 matches 9 bases. The J segment lost 8 bases and the V segment lost 6 bases, leaving 1 base of the junction unmatched. The CDR3 contains 11 residues. Germline V gene lookup returns CDR1 MDHEN and CDR2 SYDVKM. CDR3 sequence (DNA): TGTGCCAGCAGCACAGGGGGCACCCAGTACTTC. Translation gives CASSTGGTQYF. Using reference TRBV28 and TRBJ2-5 for the parts outside the CDR3, the full variable domain is DVKVTQSSRYLVKRTGEKVFLECVQDMDHENMFWYRQDPGLGLRLIYFSYDVKMKEKGDIPEGYSVSREKKERFSLILESASTNQTSMYLCASSTGGTQYFGPGTRLLVL.

This clone has more than one count but fewer than ten. V usage is TRBV4-3 and J usage is TRBJ1-4; D not certain. Germline CDR1 is LGHNA and CDR2 is YSLEER. Trimming shortened V by 0 bases and J by 6 bases, and 14 bases separated the two germline ends. The CDR3 spans 16 residues. Here the CDR3 reads CASSQEGNSGYEKLFF. The CDR3 DNA follows: TGCGCCAGCAGCCAAGAAGGGAATTCGGGGTATGAAAAACTGTTTTTT.

The sample holds a few counts of this clone. The V and J genes are TRBV28 and TRBJ2-7; possible D gene TRBD2, 5 bases. Trimming left V 6 bases short and J 2 bases short, with 8 bases between. Germline assignment: CDR1 MDHEN and CDR2 SYDVKM. The CDR3 runs to 12 residues. The CDR3 loop reads CASRMGAYEQYF. Here the CDR3 DNA reads TGTGCCAGCAGGATGGGAGCCTACGAGCAGTACTTC.

This clone occurred a few times. The V gene is TRBV6-1, the J gene TRBJ2-7; D might be TRBD2 (5 bases). The CDR3 consists of 14 residues. Germline V CDR1 and CDR2: MNHNS, SASEGT. V was cut by 6 bases and J by 2 bases, with 14 bases left in between. CDR3 in DNA: TGTGCCAGCAGGCTAGCCTTTCTGACCTACGAGCAGTACTTC. Protein: CASRLAFLTYEQYF.

The CDR3 region is CASLTGADSGNTIYF. CDR3 nucleotides: TGTGCCAGCTTGACAGGGGCCGACTCTGGAAACACCATATATTTT. The rearrangement uses TRBV28 and TRBJ1-3, with 8 bases identical to TRBD1. V lost 8 bases and J lost 0; bases outside the gene matches: 6. Germline assignment: CDR1 MDHEN and CDR2 SYDVKM. The CDR3 is 15 residues long.

This rearrangement joins TRBV29-1 to TRBJ2-3; D gene unclear. The CDR3 spans 12 residues. V was trimmed by 4 bases and J by 2 bases, leaving 7 bases between them. Looked up from germline, CDR1 is SQVTM and CDR2 is ANQGSEA. The CDR3 sequence is CSVGELTDTQYF. Here the CDR3 DNA reads TGCAGCGTTGGAGAACTCACAGATACGCAGTATTTT.

In its sample, this clone was seen once. The chain carries TRBV9 and TRBJ1-1; no definite D call. Germline V gene data show CDR1 as SGDLS and CDR2 as YYNGEE. CDR3 length: 13 amino acids. V dropped 4 bases and J dropped 7 bases, with 14 bases sitting between them. The CDR3 DNA follows: TGTGCCAGCAGCCCAGGTGATTCTGATGAAGCTTTCTTT. Translation: CASSPGDSDEAFF.

V and J are TRBV11-3 and TRBJ2-3; possible D gene TRBD1, 6 bases. There are 14 residues in the CDR3. Between the trimmed V and J ends, which lost 2 bases and 2 bases, there was a span of 8 bases. The V gene's germline CDR1 is SGHNT and CDR2 YENEEA. DNA of the CDR3: TGTGCCAGCAGCTTAACAGGGTCCACAGATACGCAGTATTTT. This translates into CASSLTGSTDTQYF.